This TCR beta chain appears in the sequencing data of a study of cytomegalovirus exposure and HLA in healthy donors. A few counts support this clone. What it binds is unknown. 60 Vbeta and 13 Jbeta primers were used in PCR. Only in-frame clones appear in the TCRdb table, and some are missing; sequencing was by immunoSEQ multiplex PCR. In the table there are 55,000 to 80,000 clones, more than 80% of which are singletons. The study, taken as a whole, reports: Excluded: some indistinguishable V segments such as TRBV6-2 and TRBV6-3.

This CDR3 is 15 amino acids long. V lost 3 bases, J lost 4 bases, and 4 bases stayed unmatched. The material sequenced was PBMCs. This chain joins TRBV23-1 and TRBJ1-2; 11 bases are shared with TRBD1. TRBV23-1 is recorded as an ORF, its role being uncertain. The source is a woman aged 25 to 39 in good health and CMV-seronegative. CDR3 sequence (DNA): TGCGCCAGCAGTCAGCCGGGACAGGGGGTCTATGGCTACACCTTC. This translates into CASSQPGQGVYGYTF.